This T cell receptor beta chain is drawn from a study of blood T cells in healthy people across ages. Study observations and caveats: Researchers deemed the diversity estimates from one million T cells underestimates.

A second PCR, run for about 7 to 11 cycles, used a sample-barcoded 5' primer plus a J-beta primer mix. TCRdb re-called the 5' RACE reads with MiXCR, one entry per CDR3 protein. Found here are 1,100,000 or so distinct CDR3 sequences, roughly 45% of them singletons; the top ten hold under 20%. In germline, CDR1 is MNHEY, CDR2 SVGEGT. The CDR3 has 14 amino acids. Between the trimmed V and J ends, which lost 2 bases and 4 bases, there was a span of 11 bases. A remark on this clonotype: Its antigen is not known.

The V call is TRBV6-2 or TRBV6-3, the J call TRBJ1-1; D is unresolved. Specimen: blood. The receptor's source is an older woman in good health. The CDR3 coding sequence is TGTGCCAGCAGTTACGCCAGGAAGGGCACTGAAGCTTTCTTT. Translated: CASSYARKGTEAFF.